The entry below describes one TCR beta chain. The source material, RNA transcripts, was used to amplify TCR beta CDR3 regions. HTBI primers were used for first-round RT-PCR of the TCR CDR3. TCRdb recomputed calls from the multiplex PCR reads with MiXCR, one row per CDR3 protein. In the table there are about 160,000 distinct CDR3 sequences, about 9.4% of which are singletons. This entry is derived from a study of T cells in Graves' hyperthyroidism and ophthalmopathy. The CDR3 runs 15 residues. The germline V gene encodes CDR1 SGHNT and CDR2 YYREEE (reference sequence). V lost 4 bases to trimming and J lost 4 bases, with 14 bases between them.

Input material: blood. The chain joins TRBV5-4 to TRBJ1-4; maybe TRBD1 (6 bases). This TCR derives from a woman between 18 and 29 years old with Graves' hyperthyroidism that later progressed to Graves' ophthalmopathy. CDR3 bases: TGTGCCAGCAGCCCCGGGGGCACCCATAATGAAAAACTGTTTTTT. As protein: CASSPGGTHNEKLFF.